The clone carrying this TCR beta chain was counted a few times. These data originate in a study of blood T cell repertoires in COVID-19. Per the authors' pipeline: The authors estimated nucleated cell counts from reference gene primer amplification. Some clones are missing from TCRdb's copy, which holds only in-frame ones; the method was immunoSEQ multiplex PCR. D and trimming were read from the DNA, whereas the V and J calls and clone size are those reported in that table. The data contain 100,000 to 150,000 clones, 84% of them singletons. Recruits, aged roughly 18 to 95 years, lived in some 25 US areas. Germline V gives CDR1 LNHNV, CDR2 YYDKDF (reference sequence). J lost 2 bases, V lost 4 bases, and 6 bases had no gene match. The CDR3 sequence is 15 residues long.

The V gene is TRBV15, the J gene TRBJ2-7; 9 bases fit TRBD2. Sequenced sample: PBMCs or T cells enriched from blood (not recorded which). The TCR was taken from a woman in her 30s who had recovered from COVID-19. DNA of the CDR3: TGTGCCACCAGCACGGGGACTAGCCGGGCCTACGAGCAGTACTTC. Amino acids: CATSTGTSRAYEQYF.